This T cell receptor (beta chain) was identified in a study of blood T cell repertoires in COVID-19. Study at large: The United States, Italy and Spain supplied acute and convalescent COVID-19 samples. PBMCs, B-cell-depleted T cells, or T cells provided the cDNA or gDNA that made up the material.

As originally analysed: Amplification with reference gene primers provided the estimates of nucleated cell counts. Measured with immunoSEQ multiplex PCR; TCRdb has only the in-frame clones, and not every one. That table furnishes V, J and clone size, whereas the DNA furnished D and trimming. The table has 90,000 to 140,000 clones, roughly 80% seen once. The germline CDR1 and CDR2 sequences are KGHSH and LQKENI. This CDR3 has 15 residues. J was trimmed by 5 bases and V by 6 bases; bases with no gene match: 10. Sequencing was performed on peripheral blood. The chain is built from TRBV18 and TRBJ2-1, with 7 bases identical to TRBD1. The source is a woman older than 75 with acute or convalescent COVID-19. This CDR3 is CASSAQGVRDNEQFF. The CDR3 nucleotides are TGTGCCAGCTCCGCGCAGGGGGTTCGGGACAATGAGCAGTTCTTC.